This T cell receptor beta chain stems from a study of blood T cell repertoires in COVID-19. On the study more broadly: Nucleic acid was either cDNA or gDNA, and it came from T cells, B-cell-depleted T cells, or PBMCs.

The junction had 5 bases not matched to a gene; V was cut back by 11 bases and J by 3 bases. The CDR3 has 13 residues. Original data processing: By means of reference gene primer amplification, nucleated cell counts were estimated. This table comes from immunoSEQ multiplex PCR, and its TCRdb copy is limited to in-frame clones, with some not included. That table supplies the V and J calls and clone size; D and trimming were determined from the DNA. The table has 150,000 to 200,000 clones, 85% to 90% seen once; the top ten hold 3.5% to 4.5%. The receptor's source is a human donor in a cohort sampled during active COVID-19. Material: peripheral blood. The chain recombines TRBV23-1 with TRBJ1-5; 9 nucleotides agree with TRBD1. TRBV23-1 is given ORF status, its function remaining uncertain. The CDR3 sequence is CAADRGFNQPQHF. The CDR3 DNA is TGCGCCGCCGACAGGGGGTTCAATCAGCCCCAGCATTTT.